A selection of T cell receptor beta chains follows, all from one sample in a study of Ad26.COV2.S vaccination and SARS-CoV-2 variants. The table came from immunoSEQ multiplex PCR; TCRdb's copy has only in-frame clones and leaves some out. The sample holds almost 400,000 clones, about nine tenths seen once. The sample here was peripheral blood, taken in a trial of Ad26.COV2.S vaccine versus placebo. These TCRs come from a person aged 18 to 59 who received the Ad26.COV2.S COVID-19 vaccine or a placebo. Both conserved end residues are part of each CDR3. D genes are given only for firm matches. Clone size is shown for a subset of rows, as once, few, many or a class of expanded clone.

CDR3nt | CDR3aa | j_gene | v_gene | abundance | d_gene
TGTGCCAGCAGCCTCTTGGGAGGTGGACTAGCGGGAGCCTCCTACGAGCAGTACTTC | CASSLLGGGLAGASYEQYF | TRBJ2-7 | TRBV28 | - | TRBD2
TGCAGTGCTGTCTGGCATACGCAGTATTTT | CSAVWHTQYF | TRBJ2-3 | TRBV20-1 | - | -
TGTGCCAGCAGCCAAGATCTGACGGGGTCCCCCTATGGCTACACCTTC | CASSQDLTGSPYGYTF | TRBJ1-2 | TRBV3-1/TRBV3-2 | - | -
TGTGCCTGGAGTGTAGGCGGGAGGGCCCTGCAGTTCTTC | CAWSVGGRALQFF | TRBJ2-1 | TRBV30 | - | TRBD2
TGTGCCAGCACTGAAGTATCCGGGAGCCGGACAGATACGCAGTATTTT | CASTEVSGSRTDTQYF | TRBJ2-3 | TRBV6-1 | - | -
TGCGCCAGCAGCTCCGTGGGCGGGAGAGTATCCAATACGCAGTATTTT | CASSSVGGRVSNTQYF | TRBJ2-3 | TRBV5-1 | - | TRBD2
TGTGCCAGCAGTTCGGGGACAGGGCCCAATCAGCCCCAGCATTTT | CASSSGTGPNQPQHF | TRBJ1-5 | TRBV27 | - | TRBD1
TGTGCCAGCAGCTTGACCCCCGGGGCTAGTGTGAACACTGAAGCTTTCTTT | CASSLTPGASVNTEAFF | TRBJ1-1 | TRBV5-4 | - | -
TGCGCCAGCAGCTTGAATGGCGGGAGGAAAGAGACCCAGTACTTC | CASSLNGGRKETQYF | TRBJ2-5 | TRBV5-1 | few | TRBD2
TGTGCCAGCAGCTTAGAAAGGGTAGGGGAAAAACTGTTTTTT | CASSLERVGEKLFF | TRBJ1-4 | TRBV11-2 | - | -
TGTGCCAGCAGCCAGACTAGCGGGAGCATAGATACGCAGTATTTT | CASSQTSGSIDTQYF | TRBJ2-3 | TRBV4-2 | - | TRBD2
TGTGCCAGCAGCCCCGGGACTACCGATACGCAGTATTTT | CASSPGTTDTQYF | TRBJ2-3 | TRBV7-9 | - | TRBD2
TGTGCCAGCAGCTTAGTGGGCTCTGGAAACACCATATATTTT | CASSLVGSGNTIYF | TRBJ1-3 | TRBV7-2 | - | -
TGTGCCAGCAGCACCTTTGGCCCTTACGAGCAGTACTTC | CASSTFGPYEQYF | TRBJ2-7 | TRBV21-1 | - | -
TGCGCCAGCAGCTTGGTGTCTAATTCACCCCTCCACTTT | CASSLVSNSPLHF | TRBJ1-6 | TRBV5-1 | - | -
TGTGCCAGTAGTATGCGCCGACTAGCGGTCACAGATACGCAGTATTTT | CASSMRRLAVTDTQYF | TRBJ2-3 | TRBV19 | - | TRBD2
TGTGCCAGCAGTGAAGTTGGGGGAGGGTATGGCTACACCTTC | CASSEVGGGYGYTF | TRBJ1-2 | TRBV6-1 | - | -
TGTGCCAGCAATTTAGGGGACGAGCAGTACTTC | CASNLGDEQYF | TRBJ2-7 | TRBV7-9 | - | -
TGTGCCAGCAGCCTAATGGAGGGAAGGCCAGATACGCAGTATTTT | CASSLMEGRPDTQYF | TRBJ2-3 | TRBV11-1 | - | -
TGCGCCAGCAGCTTGGGCGATGGACAGCCCAATTCACCCCTCCACTTT | CASSLGDGQPNSPLHF | TRBJ1-6 | TRBV5-1 | - | -
TGTGCCAGCAGCCCAGGCGGCCACTCCTACGAGCAGTACTTC | CASSPGGHSYEQYF | TRBJ2-7 | TRBV11-2 | - | -
TGTGCCAGCAGTTACTCGAGGTTGGACACCGGGGAGCTGTTTTTT | CASSYSRLDTGELFF | TRBJ2-2 | TRBV6-6 | - | -
TGTGCCAGCAGCGTATCACTCAGAGGCAACCTCTATGGCTACACCTTC | CASSVSLRGNLYGYTF | TRBJ1-2 | TRBV9 | - | -
TGTGCCAGCACCCCCTTCGGGAGGGGTATCTCAGATACGCAGTATTTT | CASTPFGRGISDTQYF | TRBJ2-3 | TRBV7-6 | - | TRBD2
TGTGCCAGCAGCAGTGGATCCTCTGGAAACACCATATATTTT | CASSSGSSGNTIYF | TRBJ1-3 | TRBV9 | - | -
TGTGCCAGCAGTTACCCTCGAAACCCCCCCACTAGCGGGAGACTCTACGGGCAGTACTTC | CASSYPRNPPTSGRLYGQYF | TRBJ2-7 | TRBV6-2/TRBV6-3 | - | TRBD2
TGTGCCAGCAGCCAGTTATACAATGAGCAGTTCTTC | CASSQLYNEQFF | TRBJ2-1 | TRBV14 | - | -
TGTGCCAGCAGCCAAGGCAGGGCCGCGAACTATGGCTACACCTTC | CASSQGRAANYGYTF | TRBJ1-2 | TRBV3-1/TRBV3-2 | - | -
TGTGCCAGCAGCCAGGGGGTTCGGACTGAAGCTTTCTTT | CASSQGVRTEAFF | TRBJ1-1 | TRBV3-1/TRBV3-2 | once | -
TGTGCTCTCAATGAGCAGTTCTTC | CALNEQFF | TRBJ2-1 | TRBV30 | - | -
TGTGCCAGCAGCCCCGGTCCGGGCTATGGCTACACCTTC | CASSPGPGYGYTF | TRBJ1-2 | TRBV11-3 | - | -
TGTGCCAGAAGCTTGGTAGTGGCCCAAGAGACCCAGTACTTC | CARSLVVAQETQYF | TRBJ2-5 | TRBV5-3 | once | -
TGTGCCAGCAGCGGGGCTTCTGGGGCCAACGTCCTGACTTTC | CASSGASGANVLTF | TRBJ2-6 | TRBV11-3 | - | -
TGTGCCAGCAGTCCATCGTCCATATACACCGGGGAGCTGTTTTTT | CASSPSSIYTGELFF | TRBJ2-2 | TRBV6-6 | once | -
TGTGCCAGCAGGAAGACAGGGGGCGGCTCCTACGAGCAGTACTTC | CASRKTGGGSYEQYF | TRBJ2-7 | TRBV25-1 | - | TRBD1
TGCGCCAGCAGCGTCCAGGGTACTCAAGAGCAGTACTTC | CASSVQGTQEQYF | TRBJ2-7 | TRBV4-3 | few | -
TGTGCCAGCAGTCTAGGGAGACAGGGGTATTCACCCCTCCACTTT | CASSLGRQGYSPLHF | TRBJ1-6 | TRBV28 | - | TRBD1
TGTGCCAGCAGCTCGTGGGCTAATTACGAGCAGTACTTC | CASSSWANYEQYF | TRBJ2-7 | TRBV5-6 | - | -
TGTGCCCCGCCGCAGGGGAATGACGAGCAGTACTTC | CAPPQGNDEQYF | TRBJ2-7 | TRBV24-1 | - | -
TGTGCCAGCAGCCGGGGACAGGGGGCTTACTATGGCTACACCTTC | CASSRGQGAYYGYTF | TRBJ1-2 | TRBV27 | - | TRBD1
TGTGCCAGCAGTTACATTGGGACAGGGAACACTGAAGCTTTCTTT | CASSYIGTGNTEAFF | TRBJ1-1 | TRBV6-6 | - | TRBD1